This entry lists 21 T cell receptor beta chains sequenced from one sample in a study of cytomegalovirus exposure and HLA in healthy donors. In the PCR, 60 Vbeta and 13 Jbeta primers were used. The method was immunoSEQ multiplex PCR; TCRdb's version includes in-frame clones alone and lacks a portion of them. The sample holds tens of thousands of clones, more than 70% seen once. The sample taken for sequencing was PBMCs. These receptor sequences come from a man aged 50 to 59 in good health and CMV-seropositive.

CDR3 residues: CASSLMTSGQETQYF. The CDR3 bases are TGTGCCAGCAGTCTAATGACTAGCGGACAAGAGACCCAGTACTTC. J is TRBJ2-5 and V is TRBV28; 9 positions agree with TRBD2. V trimming: 5 bases; J trimming: 2 bases; junction bases outside the gene matches: 6. The CDR3 is 15 amino acids. CDR1 is MDHEN, CDR2 SYDVKM, per germline.

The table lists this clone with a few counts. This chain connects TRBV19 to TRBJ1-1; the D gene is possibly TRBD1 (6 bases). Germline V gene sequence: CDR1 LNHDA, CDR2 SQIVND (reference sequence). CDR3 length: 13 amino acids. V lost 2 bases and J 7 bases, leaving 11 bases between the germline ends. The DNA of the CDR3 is TGTGCCAGTAGTATACTCACAGGGAATGAAGCTTTCTTT. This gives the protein CASSILTGNEAFF.

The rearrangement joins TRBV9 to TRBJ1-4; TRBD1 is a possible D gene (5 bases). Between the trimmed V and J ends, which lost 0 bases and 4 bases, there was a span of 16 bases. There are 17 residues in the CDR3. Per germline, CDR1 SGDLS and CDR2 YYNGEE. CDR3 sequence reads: CASSVDALGGVNEKLFF. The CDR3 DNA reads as TGTGCCAGCAGCGTAGACGCCCTCGGGGGTGTTAATGAAAAACTGTTTTTT.

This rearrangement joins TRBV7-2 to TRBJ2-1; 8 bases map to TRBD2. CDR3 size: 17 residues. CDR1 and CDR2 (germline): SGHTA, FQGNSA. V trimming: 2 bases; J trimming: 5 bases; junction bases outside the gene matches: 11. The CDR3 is CASSLFLPGGSDNEQFF. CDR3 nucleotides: TGTGCCAGCAGCTTATTTCTTCCGGGGGGGAGCGACAATGAGCAGTTCTTC.

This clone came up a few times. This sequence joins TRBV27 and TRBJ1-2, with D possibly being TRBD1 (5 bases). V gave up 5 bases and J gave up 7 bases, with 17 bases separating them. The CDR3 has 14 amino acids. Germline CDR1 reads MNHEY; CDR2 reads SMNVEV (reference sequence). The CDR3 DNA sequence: TGTGCCAGCAGTCCCCAGGGTTTTCGTTTTGGCTACACCTTC. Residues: CASSPQGFRFGYTF.

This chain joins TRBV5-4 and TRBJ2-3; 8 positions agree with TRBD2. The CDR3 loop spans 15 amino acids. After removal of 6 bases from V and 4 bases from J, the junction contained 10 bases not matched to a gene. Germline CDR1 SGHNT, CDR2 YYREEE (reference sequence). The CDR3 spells CASTIKGLAADTQYF. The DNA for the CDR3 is TGTGCCAGCACCATAAAAGGACTAGCCGCAGATACGCAGTATTTT.

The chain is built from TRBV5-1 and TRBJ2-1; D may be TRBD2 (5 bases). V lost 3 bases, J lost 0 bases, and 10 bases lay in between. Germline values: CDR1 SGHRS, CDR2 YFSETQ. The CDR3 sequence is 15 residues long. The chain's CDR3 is CASSSGVISYNEQFF. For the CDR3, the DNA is TGCGCCAGCAGCTCCGGGGTAATCTCCTACAATGAGCAGTTCTTC.

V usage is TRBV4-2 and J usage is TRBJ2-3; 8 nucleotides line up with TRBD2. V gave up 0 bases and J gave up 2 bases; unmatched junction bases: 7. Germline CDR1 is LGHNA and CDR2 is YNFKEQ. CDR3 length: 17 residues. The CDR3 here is CASSQEGASGPTDTQYF. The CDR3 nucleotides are TGTGCCAGCAGCCAAGAAGGGGCTAGCGGGCCCACAGATACGCAGTATTTT.

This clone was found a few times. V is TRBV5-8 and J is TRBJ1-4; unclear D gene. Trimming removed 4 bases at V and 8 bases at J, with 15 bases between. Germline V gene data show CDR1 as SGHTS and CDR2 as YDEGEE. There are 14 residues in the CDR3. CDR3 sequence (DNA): TGTGCCAGCAGCAATAAAGGCGGGTGGGAAAAACTGTTTTTT. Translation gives CASSNKGGWEKLFF.

The CDR3 spells CASSTPNRGIHEKLFF. The CDR3 nucleotides are TGTGCCAGCAGTACCCCCAACAGGGGTATTCATGAAAAACTGTTTTTT. The chain employs TRBV28 and TRBJ1-4; 7 nucleotides agree with TRBD1. CDR3 size: 16 residues. Per the germline V gene, CDR1 is MDHEN and CDR2 is SYDVKM. Trimming took 5 bases from V and 6 from J; bases not matched to a gene: 12.

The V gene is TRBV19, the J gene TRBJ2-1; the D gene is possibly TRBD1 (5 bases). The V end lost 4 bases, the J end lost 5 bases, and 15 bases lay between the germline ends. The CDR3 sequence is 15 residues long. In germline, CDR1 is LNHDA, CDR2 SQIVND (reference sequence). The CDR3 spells CASSTTPAGHNEQFF. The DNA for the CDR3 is TGTGCCAGTAGTACAACCCCGGCAGGGCACAATGAGCAGTTCTTC.

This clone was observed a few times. This CDR3 is CASSRGDRGDQPQHF. The CDR3 bases are TGCGCCAGCAGCCGCGGGGACAGGGGGGATCAGCCCCAGCATTTT. This sequence joins TRBV5-1 and TRBJ1-5; 11 bases fit TRBD1. Germline-derived CDR1 and CDR2 are SGHRS and YFSETQ. With 4 bases clipped from V and 5 bases from J, the junction kept 5 bases outside the gene matches. CDR3 size: 15 residues.

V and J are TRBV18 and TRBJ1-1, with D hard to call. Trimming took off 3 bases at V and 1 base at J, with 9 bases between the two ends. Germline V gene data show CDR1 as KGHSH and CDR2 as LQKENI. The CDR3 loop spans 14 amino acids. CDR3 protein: CASSPNTPNTEAFF. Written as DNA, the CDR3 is TGTGCCAGCTCACCTAACACCCCGAACACTGAAGCTTTCTTT.

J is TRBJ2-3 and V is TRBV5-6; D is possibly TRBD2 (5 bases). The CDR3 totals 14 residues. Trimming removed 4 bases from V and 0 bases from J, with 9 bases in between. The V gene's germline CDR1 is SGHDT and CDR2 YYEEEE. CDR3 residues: CASSRELSTDTQYF. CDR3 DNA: TGTGCCAGCAGCCGGGAACTTAGCACAGATACGCAGTATTTT.

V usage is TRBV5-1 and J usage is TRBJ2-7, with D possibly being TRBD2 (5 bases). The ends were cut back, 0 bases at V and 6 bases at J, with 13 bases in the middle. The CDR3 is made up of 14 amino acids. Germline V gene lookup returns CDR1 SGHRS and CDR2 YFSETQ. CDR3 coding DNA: TGCGCCAGCAGCTTGGCCGGGGTCCCCGGCGAGCAGTACTTC. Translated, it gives CASSLAGVPGEQYF.

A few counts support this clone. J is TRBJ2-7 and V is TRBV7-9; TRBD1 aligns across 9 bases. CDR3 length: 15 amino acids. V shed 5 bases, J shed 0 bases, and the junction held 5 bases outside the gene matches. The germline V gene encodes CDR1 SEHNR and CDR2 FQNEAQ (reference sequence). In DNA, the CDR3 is TGTGCCAGCAGCCCCGGGACAGGGAGCTCCTACGAGCAGTACTTC. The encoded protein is CASSPGTGSSYEQYF. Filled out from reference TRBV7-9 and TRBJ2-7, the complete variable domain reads DTGVSQNPRHKITKRGQNVTFRCDPISEHNRLYWYRQTLGQGPEFLTYFQNEAQLEKSRLLSDRFSAERPKGSFSTLEIQRTEQGDSAMYLCASSPGTGSSYEQYFGPGTRLTVT.

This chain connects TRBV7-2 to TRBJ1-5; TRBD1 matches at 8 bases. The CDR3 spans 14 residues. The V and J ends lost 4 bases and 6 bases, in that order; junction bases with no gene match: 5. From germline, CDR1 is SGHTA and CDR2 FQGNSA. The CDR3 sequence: CASSSDRVAQPQHF. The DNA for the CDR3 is TGTGCCAGCAGCTCGGACAGGGTCGCTCAGCCCCAGCATTTT.

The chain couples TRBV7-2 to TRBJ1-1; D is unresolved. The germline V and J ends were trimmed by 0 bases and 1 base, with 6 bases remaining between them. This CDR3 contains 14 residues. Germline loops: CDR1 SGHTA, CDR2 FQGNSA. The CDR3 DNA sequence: TGTGCCAGCAGCTTAGCCTCCGGGAACACTGAAGCTTTCTTT. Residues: CASSLASGNTEAFF.

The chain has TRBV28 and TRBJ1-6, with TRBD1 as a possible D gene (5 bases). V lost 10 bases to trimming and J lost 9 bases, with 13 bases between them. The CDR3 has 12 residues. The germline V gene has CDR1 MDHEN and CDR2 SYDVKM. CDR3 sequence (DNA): TGTGCCATCCAAGCACAGGCTTCACCCCTCCACTTT. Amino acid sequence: CAIQAQASPLHF.

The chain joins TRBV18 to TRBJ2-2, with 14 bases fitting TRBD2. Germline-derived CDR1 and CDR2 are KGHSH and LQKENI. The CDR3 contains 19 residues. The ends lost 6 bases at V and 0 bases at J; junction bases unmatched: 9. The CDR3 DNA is TGTGCCAGCTCCCAGACCCCGGGACTAGCGGGAGCGAACACCGGGGAGCTGTTTTTT. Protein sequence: CASSQTPGLAGANTGELFF.

The CDR3 sequence is CASSYPPRGAYNEQFF. CDR3 sequence (DNA): TGTGCCAGCAGTTACCCCCCCAGGGGGGCCTACAATGAGCAGTTCTTC. The chain joins TRBV6-6 to TRBJ2-1; a weak D match, TRBD1 (7 bases). The CDR3 sequence is 16 residues long. Germline CDR1 MNHNY, CDR2 SVGAGI (reference sequence). The V gene lost 2 bases and the J gene lost 2 bases, with 13 bases spanning the gap.